One T cell receptor (beta chain) is described in this entry. The sample comes from a study of OX40 agonist ivuxolimab in advanced cancers. Study-wide background: Patients received ivuxolimab, an agonistic anti-OX40 (CD134) antibody. Averaging roughly 60 years in age, with a range of roughly 20 to 90, the cohort was 65% to 85% male. Partial responses occurred in Three dose-escalation patients, one with hepatocellular carcinoma and two with cutaneous melanoma. Dose-escalation patients' cancers were hepatocellular carcinoma, melanoma, renal cell or head and neck cancer.

The method was immunoSEQ multiplex PCR; TCRdb's version includes in-frame clones alone and lacks a portion of them. This sample carries roughly 67,000 clones, around 86% of them seen once, and the ten largest clones take 0.6% to 0.75%. Germline lookup yields CDR1 KGHSH and CDR2 LQKENI. There are 12 residues in the CDR3. Trimming took 4 bases from V and 1 from J, leaving 4 bases between them. The source was CD4+ or CD8+ T cells sorted from blood, collected in a trial of the OX40 agonist ivuxolimab. The TCR originated in an adult with an advanced solid tumor such as melanoma, head and neck, liver or kidney cancer. The chain carries TRBV18 and TRBJ2-5, with no clear D. CDR3 in DNA: TGTGCCAGCTCACGCGCCCAAGAGACCCAGTACTTC. Its translation is CASSRAQETQYF. The full variable domain, with the rest looked up from reference TRBV18 and TRBJ2-5, is NAGVMQNPRHLVRRRGQEARLRCSPMKGHSHVYWYRQLPEEGLKFMVYLQKENIIDESGMPKERFSAEFPKEGPSILRIQQVVRGDSAAYFCASSRAQETQYFGPGTRLLVL.